A selection of T cell receptor beta chains follows, all from one sample in a study of blood T cell repertoires in COVID-19. Only in-frame clones appear in the TCRdb table, and some are missing; sequencing was by immunoSEQ multiplex PCR. The sample comprises 25,000 to 30,000 clones, approximately 90% of which are singletons, and over 2% rests with the top ten. The sequenced sample consisted of peripheral blood. These receptors originate from a man aged 50-59 years with active COVID-19. CDR3s include the opening cysteine and the closing phenylalanine or tryptophan. Each record gives: clone size, J gene, D gene, V gene, CDR3 DNA, CDR3 protein. D genes are given only for firm matches. Clone size is shown for a subset of rows, as once, few, many or a class of expanded clone.

-	TRBJ1-1	TRBD1	TRBV4-1	TGCGCCAGCAGCCAAGATGGCAGGGGGCTCACTGAAGCTTTCTTT	CASSQDGRGLTEAFF
-	TRBJ2-1	TRBD2	TRBV28	TGTGCCAGTCGGATTGCTAGCGGGGAAGGTTGGAATGAGCAGTTCTTC	CASRIASGEGWNEQFF
-	TRBJ1-2	-	TRBV19	TGTGCCAGTAGTATCGAGGTCGGAGGCTACACCTTC	CASSIEVGGYTF
-	TRBJ2-1	-	TRBV19	TGTGCCAGTAAGGGGGCGGGACCCAATGAGCAGTTCTTC	CASKGAGPNEQFF
-	TRBJ1-1	-	TRBV27	TGTGCCAGCAGTTTTTCATCAGGGGCGCTGGGCACTGAAGCTTTCTTT	CASSFSSGALGTEAFF
-	TRBJ1-1	-	TRBV10-2	TGCGCCAGCAGCGGTGAGGGCCCCACTGAAGCTTTCTTT	CASSGEGPTEAFF
-	TRBJ1-6	-	TRBV27	TGTGCCAGCAGTTTATCGAGCTTGAGTAGCACCAATAATTCACCCCTCCACTTT	CASSLSSLSSTNNSPLHF
-	TRBJ2-3	-	TRBV5-3	TGTGCCAGAAGCTTGTCGTGCGAGGGCCTTAAGTATTTT	CARSLSCEGLKYF
once	TRBJ1-1	TRBD1	TRBV7-3	TGTGCCAGCAGCGTGCAGGGGGCGTTCACTGAAGCTTTCTTT	CASSVQGAFTEAFF
-	TRBJ1-2	-	TRBV5-1	TGCGCCAGCAGCATGGACTGGGGCAAGGATGGCTACACCTTC	CASSMDWGKDGYTF
-	TRBJ2-7	-	TRBV27	TGTGCCAGCAGCCCGCAGATTTGGTCCCTCCACGAGCAGTACTTC	CASSPQIWSLHEQYF
-	TRBJ2-3	-	TRBV19	TGTGCCAGTAGTAACCGGCGGGATACGCAGTATTTT	CASSNRRDTQYF
-	TRBJ1-5	-	TRBV11-3	TGTGCCAGCAGCTTAGTGCAGAGCAATCAGCCCCAGCATTTT	CASSLVQSNQPQHF
once	TRBJ2-7	-	TRBV6-4	TGTGCCAGCAGTGACCCCCCTCTCCTTCTTCTAGCTTCCAACTACGAGCAGTACTTC	CASSDPPLLLLASNYEQYF
-	TRBJ1-2	-	TRBV12-3/TRBV12-4	TGTGCCAGCAGTTTACAGGCTAACTATGGCTACACCTTC	CASSLQANYGYTF
-	TRBJ1-2	-	TRBV6-6	TGTGCCAGCAGCCCTGAAGGGGACTACTATGGCTACACCTTC	CASSPEGDYYGYTF
-	TRBJ1-2	-	TRBV15	TGTGCCACCAGCAGAGATTGGCAGGCCGAAAACTATGGCTACACCTTC	CATSRDWQAENYGYTF
-	TRBJ2-7	TRBD1	TRBV6-5	TGTGCCAGCAGTTGGGCGCGGACAGGGACCTACGAGCAGTACTTC	CASSWARTGTYEQYF
-	TRBJ1-2	TRBD1	TRBV7-9	TGTGCCAGCAGCTCCTATACGGGACAGGAGTACTATGGCTACACCTTC	CASSSYTGQEYYGYTF
-	TRBJ2-3	-	TRBV4-2	TGTGCCAGCAGCCAGGGGGGCCGGACAGGCGGCACAGATACGCAGTATTTT	CASSQGGRTGGTDTQYF
-	TRBJ1-4	-	TRBV5-1	TGCGCCAGCAAGGAGGAGGATGAAAAACTGTTTTTT	CASKEEDEKLFF
-	TRBJ2-2	TRBD1	TRBV7-9	TGTGCCAGCTCTGGGCAGGGGGTTGACGGGGAGCTGTTTTTT	CASSGQGVDGELFF
-	TRBJ2-5	-	TRBV6-1	TGTGCCAGCAGTGAACGAGGGGAGACCCAGTACTTC	CASSERGETQYF
once	TRBJ1-1	TRBD1	TRBV6-6	TGTGCCAGCAGTCGACAGGGGTCGAGTCGGGACACTGAAGCTTTCTTT	CASSRQGSSRDTEAFF
once	TRBJ2-1	TRBD2	TRBV4-2	TGTGCCAGCAGCCAAGATCTCCGTCTTTTTAGCGGGAGGAACAATGAGCAGTTCTTC	CASSQDLRLFSGRNNEQFF
-	TRBJ2-7	-	TRBV3-1/TRBV3-2	TGTGCCAGCAGCCCACCCCTGGAGTCAAGGAAGCAGTACTTC	CASSPPLESRKQYF
-	TRBJ2-7	-	TRBV6-5	TGTGCCAGCAGTTACTACAATCCGGGACTCGGCTACGAGCAGTACTTC	CASSYYNPGLGYEQYF
few	TRBJ2-7	TRBD1	TRBV5-6	TGTGCCAGCAGCTTAGGACAGGGAGTGGGCGAGCAGTACTTC	CASSLGQGVGEQYF
-	TRBJ1-6	-	TRBV23-1	TGCGCCAGCAGATTAGGGGGAAATAATTCACCCCTCCACTTT	CASRLGGNNSPLHF
few	TRBJ1-6	-	TRBV21-1	TGTGCCAGCAGCAACTTAGGACAGGGGAATTCACCCCTCCACTTT	CASSNLGQGNSPLHF
-	TRBJ2-5	TRBD1	TRBV6-5	TGTGCCAGCAGTTACTCGCTGGGACAGCCAGAGACCCAGTACTTC	CASSYSLGQPETQYF
-	TRBJ2-5	-	TRBV6-6	TGTGCCAGCAGTTACGACGGGTACCAAGAGACCCAGTACTTC	CASSYDGYQETQYF
-	TRBJ1-2	-	TRBV11-1	TGTGCCAGCAGCTTAGGAGGGATATGGGGCTACACCTTC	CASSLGGIWGYTF
-	TRBJ2-3	TRBD2	TRBV10-1	TGCGCCAGCAGTGAGTCCGGGGGGGCGAGCACAGATACGCAGTATTTT	CASSESGGASTDTQYF
-	TRBJ1-5	-	TRBV27	TGTGCCAGCAGTTTCTCTGGGGGCGAGGGCAATCAGCCCCAGCATTTT	CASSFSGGEGNQPQHF
-	TRBJ2-7	-	TRBV3-1/TRBV3-2	TGTGCCAGCAGCGAAACAGCTTATCAGCAGTACTTC	CASSETAYQQYF
-	TRBJ1-6	-	TRBV11-1	TGTGCCAGCAGCTTATCGAGGAATTCACCCCTCCACTTT	CASSLSRNSPLHF